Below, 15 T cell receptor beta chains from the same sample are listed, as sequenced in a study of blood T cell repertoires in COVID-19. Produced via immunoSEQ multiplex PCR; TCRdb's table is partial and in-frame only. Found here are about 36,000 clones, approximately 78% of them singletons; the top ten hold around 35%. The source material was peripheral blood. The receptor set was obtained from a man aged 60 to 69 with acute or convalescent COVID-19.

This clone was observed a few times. CDR3 protein: CASKGNQETQYF. CDR3 nucleotides: TGTGCCAGCAAGGGGAACCAAGAGACCCAGTACTTC. This rearrangement joins TRBV9 to TRBJ2-5, with D tentatively TRBD1 (5 bases). CDR1 is SGDLS and CDR2 is YYNGEE in the germline V gene. The CDR3 extends over 12 amino acids. Trimming removed 6 bases from V and 0 bases from J, with 6 bases in between.

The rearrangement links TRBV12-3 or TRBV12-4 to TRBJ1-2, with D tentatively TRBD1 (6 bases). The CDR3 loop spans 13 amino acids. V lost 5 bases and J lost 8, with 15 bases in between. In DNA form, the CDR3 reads TGTGCCAGCAGTCCGTACCTCGGACAGGGCTACACCTTC. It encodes CASSPYLGQGYTF.

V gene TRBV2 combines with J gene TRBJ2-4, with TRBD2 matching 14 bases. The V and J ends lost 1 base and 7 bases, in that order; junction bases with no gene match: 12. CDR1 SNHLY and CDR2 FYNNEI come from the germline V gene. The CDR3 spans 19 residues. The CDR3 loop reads CASSEGEVGLAGVSNIQYF. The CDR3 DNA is TGTGCCAGCAGTGAAGGTGAGGTGGGACTAGCGGGAGTCAGCAACATTCAGTACTTC. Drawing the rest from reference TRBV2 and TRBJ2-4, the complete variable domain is EPEVTQTPSHQVTQMGQEVILRCVPISNHLYFYWYRQILGQKVEFLVSFYNNEISEKSEIFDDQFSVERPDGSNFTLKIRSTKLEDSAMYFCASSEGEVGLAGVSNIQYFGAGTRLSVL.

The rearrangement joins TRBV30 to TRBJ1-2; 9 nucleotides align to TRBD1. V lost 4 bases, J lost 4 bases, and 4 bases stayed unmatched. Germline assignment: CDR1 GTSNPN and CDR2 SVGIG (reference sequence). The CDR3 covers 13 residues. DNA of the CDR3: TGTGCCTGGAAGGGACAGGGTAGCTATGGCTACACCTTC. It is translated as CAWKGQGSYGYTF.

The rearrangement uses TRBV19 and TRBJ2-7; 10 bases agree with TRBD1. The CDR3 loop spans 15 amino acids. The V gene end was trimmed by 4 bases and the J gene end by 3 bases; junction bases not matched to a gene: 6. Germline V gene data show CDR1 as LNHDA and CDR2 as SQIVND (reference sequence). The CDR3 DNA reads TGTGCCAGTAGTACGGGACAGGGGAACAGCTACGAGCAGTACTTC. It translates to CASSTGQGNSYEQYF.

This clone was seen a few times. CDR3: CASSINQGSATEAFF. The CDR3 DNA is TGTGCCAGTAGTATCAATCAGGGATCTGCCACTGAAGCTTTCTTT. V is TRBV19 and J is TRBJ1-1; D might be TRBD1 (5 bases). Germline values: CDR1 LNHDA, CDR2 SQIVND (reference sequence). V lost 3 bases, J lost 4 bases, and 15 bases lay in between. The CDR3 extends over 15 amino acids.

The CDR3 bases are TGTGCCAGCAGCTTAGAGACAGGGTCCTACGAGCAGTACTTC. Protein: CASSLETGSYEQYF. The chain couples TRBV7-2 to TRBJ2-7; TRBD1 matches at 7 bases. The CDR3 has 14 amino acids. Germline CDR1 is SGHTA and CDR2 is FQGNSA. V gave up 1 base and J gave up 1 base; unmatched junction bases: 1.

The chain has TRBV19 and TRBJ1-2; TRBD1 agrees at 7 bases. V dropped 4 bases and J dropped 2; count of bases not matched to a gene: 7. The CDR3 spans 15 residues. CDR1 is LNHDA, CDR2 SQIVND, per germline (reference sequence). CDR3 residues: CASSRSRDSNYGYTF. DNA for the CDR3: TGTGCCAGTAGTAGAAGCCGGGACAGCAACTATGGCTACACCTTC.

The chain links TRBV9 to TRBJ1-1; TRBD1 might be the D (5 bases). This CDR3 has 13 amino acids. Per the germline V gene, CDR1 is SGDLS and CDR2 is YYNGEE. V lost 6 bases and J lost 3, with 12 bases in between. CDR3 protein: CASTGGGHTEAFF. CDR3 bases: TGTGCCAGCACTGGGGGGGGACACACTGAAGCTTTCTTT.

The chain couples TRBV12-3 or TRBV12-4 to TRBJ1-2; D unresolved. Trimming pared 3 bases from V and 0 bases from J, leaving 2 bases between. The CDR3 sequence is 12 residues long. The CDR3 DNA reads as TGTGCCAGCAGTTTCACTAACTATGGCTACACCTTC. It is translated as CASSFTNYGYTF.

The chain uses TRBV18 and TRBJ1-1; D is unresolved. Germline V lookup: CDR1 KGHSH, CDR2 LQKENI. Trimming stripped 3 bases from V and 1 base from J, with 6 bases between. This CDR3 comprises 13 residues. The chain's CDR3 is CASSPRGNTEAFF. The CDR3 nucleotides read TGTGCCAGCTCACCCCGAGGGAACACTGAAGCTTTCTTT.

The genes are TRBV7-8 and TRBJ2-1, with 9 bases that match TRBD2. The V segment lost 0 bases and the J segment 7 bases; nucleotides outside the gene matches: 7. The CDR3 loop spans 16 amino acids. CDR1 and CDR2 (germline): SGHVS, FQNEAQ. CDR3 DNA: TGTGCCAGCAGCTTAGCAGCTAGCGGGAAGGTAAATGAGCAGTTCTTC. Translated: CASSLAASGKVNEQFF.

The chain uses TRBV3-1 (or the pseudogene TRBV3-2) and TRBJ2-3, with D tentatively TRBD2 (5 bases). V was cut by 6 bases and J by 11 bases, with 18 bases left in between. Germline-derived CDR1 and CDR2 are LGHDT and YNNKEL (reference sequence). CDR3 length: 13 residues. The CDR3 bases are TGTGCCAGCAGGACCGGGATACGCTCGGTGCAGTATTTT. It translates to CASRTGIRSVQYF.

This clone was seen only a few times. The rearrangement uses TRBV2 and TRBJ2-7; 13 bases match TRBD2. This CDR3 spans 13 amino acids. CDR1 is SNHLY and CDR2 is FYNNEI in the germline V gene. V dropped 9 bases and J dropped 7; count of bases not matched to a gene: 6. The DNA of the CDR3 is TGTGCCAGAGATACTAGCGGGAGGGAAGAGCAGTACTTC. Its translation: CARDTSGREEQYF.

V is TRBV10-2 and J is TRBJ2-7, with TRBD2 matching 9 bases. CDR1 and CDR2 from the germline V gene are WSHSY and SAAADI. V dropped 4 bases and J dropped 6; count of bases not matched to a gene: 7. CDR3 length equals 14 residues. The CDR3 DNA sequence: TGCGCCAGCAGTGTCACTAGCGGGTCCCTCGAGCAGTACTTC. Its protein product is CASSVTSGSLEQYF.